This T cell receptor (beta chain) was found in a study of T-cell memory formation after mild COVID-19. Study-wide points: Chiefly within CM and EM were the contracting CD4+ clones; CD8+ ones were within EMRA.

There are a few counts of this clonotype. Its antigen remains unknown. TCRdb re-called the 5' RACE reads through MiXCR, storing one row per CDR3 protein. The table records hundreds of thousands of distinct CDR3 sequences, roughly 17% of them present only once. CDR3 length: 13 amino acids. The V gene lost 4 bases and the J gene lost 5 bases, with 9 bases spanning the gap. CDR1 is LNHDA, CDR2 SQIVND, per germline (reference sequence). This clonotype originated in an adult woman who had mild COVID-19 (a few samples of this study predate the infection). Cell type and time point are not known. Sequencing input: PBMCs or a T cell subset sorted from them (not recorded which). The V call is TRBV19, the J call TRBJ2-1; maybe TRBD2 (6 bases). The CDR3 DNA reads TGTGCCAGTAGTACTAGCGAGCACAATGAGCAGTTCTTC. Encoded protein: CASSTSEHNEQFF.